This record concerns one TCR beta chain sequence. The data were taken from a study of identical twins. From the 5' RACE reads, TCRdb called clonotypes with MiXCR, one entry per CDR3 protein. The sample consists of 200,000 to 250,000 distinct CDR3 sequences, roughly 7.5% of them appearing once. V was pared by 2 bases and J by 8 bases, with 4 bases of the junction left unmatched. This CDR3 spans 14 amino acids. CDR1 is SQVTM and CDR2 is ANQGSEA in the germline V gene. The sample was also reused in another study, on yellow fever vaccine responses in identical twins.

The genes are TRBV29-1 and TRBJ2-1, with 12 bases aligning to TRBD1. The source is a woman younger than 35 in good health. The sequencing sample was made of memory (CD45RO+) T cells sorted from blood. For the CDR3, the DNA is TGCAGCGTTGAAACTGGGACAGGGGGCGATGAGCAGTTCTTC. Protein: CSVETGTGGDEQFF.